Listed below are T cell receptor beta chains from one sample, sequenced in a study of cytomegalovirus exposure and HLA in healthy donors. Assay: immunoSEQ multiplex PCR; the TCRdb copy retains only in-frame clones and omits some. This table holds some 170,000 clones, 70% to 80% found once. The sequenced sample consisted of PBMCs. Receptors originate from a man aged 55 to 70 in good health and CMV-seronegative. Each CDR3 is given with its conserved first and last residue. Fields, in order: CDR3 DNA, CDR3 protein, J gene, clone size, D gene, V gene. D genes are given only for firm matches. Only some rows state a clone size, as once, few, many or a class for expanded clones.

cdr3_nt: TGTGCCAGCAGCACGAGGACAGGGGCGGCTTTCTTT
cdr3_aa: CASSTRTGAAFF
j_call: TRBJ1-1
clone_size: .
d_call: TRBD1
v_call: TRBV11-3

cdr3_nt: TGTGCCAGCAGTTTCGATAACAGGGGGATCTATGGCTACACCTTC
cdr3_aa: CASSFDNRGIYGYTF
j_call: TRBJ1-2
clone_size: .
d_call: TRBD1
v_call: TRBV27

cdr3_nt: TGTGCCAGCAGCTTAGGACAGGGTTTCTCTGGAAACACCATATATTTT
cdr3_aa: CASSLGQGFSGNTIYF
j_call: TRBJ1-3
clone_size: .
d_call: TRBD1
v_call: TRBV7-8

cdr3_nt: TGCAGCGTTGAAACAGGGGACGCCGGGGAGCTGTTTTTT
cdr3_aa: CSVETGDAGELFF
j_call: TRBJ2-2
clone_size: few
d_call: TRBD1
v_call: TRBV29-1

cdr3_nt: TGTGCCAGCAGCTTAGCTTTTTCCGGGGGAGGCTACGAGCAGTACTTC
cdr3_aa: CASSLAFSGGGYEQYF
j_call: TRBJ2-7
clone_size: .
d_call: .
v_call: TRBV7-2

cdr3_nt: TGTGCCAGCAGGACACAAGGGACTGGCCAACATACGCAGTATTTT
cdr3_aa: CASRTQGTGQHTQYF
j_call: TRBJ2-3
clone_size: .
d_call: .
v_call: TRBV28

cdr3_nt: TGCGCCAGCAGCCAAGGAGGGACAGGGGGCGGAGAGACCCAGTACTTC
cdr3_aa: CASSQGGTGGGETQYF
j_call: TRBJ2-5
clone_size: once
d_call: TRBD1
v_call: TRBV4-1

cdr3_nt: TGCGCCAGCAGTGAGTCCCCGGGTCAGTATGGCTACACCTTC
cdr3_aa: CASSESPGQYGYTF
j_call: TRBJ1-2
clone_size: .
d_call: .
v_call: TRBV10-2

cdr3_nt: TGTGCCAGCAGCCAAGCCGAGGGGGCGCAAATGGACGAGCAGTACTTC
cdr3_aa: CASSQAEGAQMDEQYF
j_call: TRBJ2-7
clone_size: .
d_call: TRBD1
v_call: TRBV11-1

cdr3_nt: TGTGCCAGCAGCTTGCTGCAAGTTCCGGGGAATTCACCCCTCCACTTT
cdr3_aa: CASSLLQVPGNSPLHF
j_call: TRBJ1-6
clone_size: once
d_call: .
v_call: TRBV5-6

cdr3_nt: TGTGCCAGCTCACCACCGACAGGGGCTGGAAACACCATATATTTT
cdr3_aa: CASSPPTGAGNTIYF
j_call: TRBJ1-3
clone_size: .
d_call: TRBD1
v_call: TRBV18

cdr3_nt: TGTGCCAGCAGGAGGGGTATCGACAGGGATAATTCACCCCTCCACTTT
cdr3_aa: CASRRGIDRDNSPLHF
j_call: TRBJ1-6
clone_size: .
d_call: TRBD1
v_call: TRBV28

cdr3_nt: TGTGCCAGCAGACGACTAGCGGGAGCGGACACAGATACGCAGTATTTT
cdr3_aa: CASRRLAGADTDTQYF
j_call: TRBJ2-3
clone_size: few
d_call: .
v_call: TRBV21-1

cdr3_nt: TGTGCCAGCCGTCTCTCTATCTACACCGGGGAGCTGTTTTTT
cdr3_aa: CASRLSIYTGELFF
j_call: TRBJ2-2
clone_size: .
d_call: .
v_call: TRBV5-5

cdr3_nt: TGCAGCGTTGACACGGAGGCCTACGGGGTGCAGTACTTC
cdr3_aa: CSVDTEAYGVQYF
j_call: TRBJ2-7
clone_size: .
d_call: .
v_call: TRBV29-1

cdr3_nt: TGTGCCAGCAGTCCCGGACTAGCGAGGCACGAGCAGTACTTC
cdr3_aa: CASSPGLARHEQYF
j_call: TRBJ2-7
clone_size: .
d_call: TRBD2
v_call: TRBV28

cdr3_nt: TGTGCCAGCAGTACTTTCAGGGGGAACACCGGGGAGCTGTTTTTT
cdr3_aa: CASSTFRGNTGELFF
j_call: TRBJ2-2
clone_size: once
d_call: .
v_call: TRBV28

cdr3_nt: TGTGCCACCCAAAGCGGGAGTGGAGATACGCAGTATTTT
cdr3_aa: CATQSGSGDTQYF
j_call: TRBJ2-3
clone_size: .
d_call: TRBD2
v_call: TRBV27

cdr3_nt: TGTGCCAGCAGCTTAGCGCAGGGGGGCACAGATACGCAGTATTTT
cdr3_aa: CASSLAQGGTDTQYF
j_call: TRBJ2-3
clone_size: few
d_call: TRBD1
v_call: TRBV7-6

cdr3_nt: TGTGCCAGCAGTTGGGTGGGGGGGGCTAGCAATCAGCCCCAGCATTTT
cdr3_aa: CASSWVGGASNQPQHF
j_call: TRBJ1-5
clone_size: .
d_call: .
v_call: TRBV27

cdr3_nt: TGTGCCAGCAGCGCAGTTAACGGACAGGGCACTGAAGCTTTCTTT
cdr3_aa: CASSAVNGQGTEAFF
j_call: TRBJ1-1
clone_size: .
d_call: TRBD1
v_call: TRBV7-8

cdr3_nt: TGTGCCACCAGCATCTCCGGCGACACAAACATTCAGTACTTC
cdr3_aa: CATSISGDTNIQYF
j_call: TRBJ2-4
clone_size: .
d_call: .
v_call: TRBV15

cdr3_nt: TGTGCCAGCAGCTTAGCCGCTAGCGGGAGGTACAATGAGCAGTTCTTC
cdr3_aa: CASSLAASGRYNEQFF
j_call: TRBJ2-1
clone_size: .
d_call: TRBD2
v_call: TRBV7-6

cdr3_nt: TGTGCCAGCAGGCCCGGGACAGGGGGTCGGGAAAAACTGTTTTTT
cdr3_aa: CASRPGTGGREKLFF
j_call: TRBJ1-4
clone_size: .
d_call: TRBD1
v_call: TRBV28

cdr3_nt: TGTGCCAGCAGCTTGGCAGGGGCCCACGAGCAGTACTTC
cdr3_aa: CASSLAGAHEQYF
j_call: TRBJ2-7
clone_size: .
d_call: .
v_call: TRBV5-6

cdr3_nt: TGCGCCAGCAGCTTCGAGACAGGGAGCAATCAGCCCCAGCATTTT
cdr3_aa: CASSFETGSNQPQHF
j_call: TRBJ1-5
clone_size: .
d_call: TRBD1
v_call: TRBV5-1

cdr3_nt: TGCGCCAGCAGCTCAACTTCAGGGGGGAGAGGGGATACGCAGTATTTT
cdr3_aa: CASSSTSGGRGDTQYF
j_call: TRBJ2-3
clone_size: .
d_call: .
v_call: TRBV5-1

cdr3_nt: TGTGCCAGTAGTACCTTCGGGAGCGGGCCCTACAATGAGCAGTTCTTC
cdr3_aa: CASSTFGSGPYNEQFF
j_call: TRBJ2-1
clone_size: .
d_call: .
v_call: TRBV19

cdr3_nt: TGTGCCAGCAGCCAAAGCAGGGTAGGCGGCTACACCTTC
cdr3_aa: CASSQSRVGGYTF
j_call: TRBJ1-2
clone_size: .
d_call: .
v_call: TRBV14

cdr3_nt: TGTGCCAGCAGCGACCCCATAGGGAGCGCTGGAAACACCATATATTTT
cdr3_aa: CASSDPIGSAGNTIYF
j_call: TRBJ1-3
clone_size: .
d_call: .
v_call: TRBV9

cdr3_nt: TGTGCCAGCCTCTATCCAGGGGGCGCCTACGACGAGCAGTACTTC
cdr3_aa: CASLYPGGAYDEQYF
j_call: TRBJ2-7
clone_size: .
d_call: TRBD1
v_call: TRBV2

cdr3_nt: TGTGCCACCAGCAGGCTGCGTCAGGGTGGGGTAGGGGTTACGGGCGAGCAGTACTTC
cdr3_aa: CATSRLRQGGVGVTGEQYF
j_call: TRBJ2-7
clone_size: .
d_call: .
v_call: TRBV15

cdr3_nt: TGTGCCAGCAGCACAGGGTCGGGTGGAAACACCATATATTTT
cdr3_aa: CASSTGSGGNTIYF
j_call: TRBJ1-3
clone_size: .
d_call: .
v_call: TRBV6-1

cdr3_nt: TGTGCCAGCAGCTTAGCGGTCGGGTCTAGTGAGCAGTTCTTC
cdr3_aa: CASSLAVGSSEQFF
j_call: TRBJ2-1
clone_size: .
d_call: .
v_call: TRBV7-8

cdr3_nt: TGTGCCAGTAGTATAGCCGGTCGCGGCTACACCTTC
cdr3_aa: CASSIAGRGYTF
j_call: TRBJ1-2
clone_size: .
d_call: .
v_call: TRBV19

cdr3_nt: TGTGCCAGCAGTTCCTGGACTAGCGGGAGCCACTCTGGGGCCAACGTCCTGACTTTC
cdr3_aa: CASSSWTSGSHSGANVLTF
j_call: TRBJ2-6
clone_size: .
d_call: TRBD2
v_call: TRBV27

cdr3_nt: TGCGCCAGCAGCTTGATGGGGCTGAACACTGAAGCTTTCTTT
cdr3_aa: CASSLMGLNTEAFF
j_call: TRBJ1-1
clone_size: .
d_call: .
v_call: TRBV5-1

cdr3_nt: TGCGCCAGCAGCCCGGGACAGGGAGGGGAGACCCAGTACTTC
cdr3_aa: CASSPGQGGETQYF
j_call: TRBJ2-5
clone_size: .
d_call: TRBD1
v_call: TRBV4-1

cdr3_nt: TGTGCCAGCAGCGTAGCCGGGGGACGGACCGGGGAGCTGTTTTTT
cdr3_aa: CASSVAGGRTGELFF
j_call: TRBJ2-2
clone_size: .
d_call: .
v_call: TRBV9

cdr3_nt: TGTGCCAGTAGAGAGGATTCAGGGGGCGCGGGTAGGGAGCCCCAGCATTTT
cdr3_aa: CASREDSGGAGREPQHF
j_call: TRBJ1-5
clone_size: .
d_call: TRBD1
v_call: TRBV19

cdr3_nt: TGTGCCAGCAGCGACGGAACCGGACACCACTCCTACGAGCAGTACTTC
cdr3_aa: CASSDGTGHHSYEQYF
j_call: TRBJ2-7
clone_size: .
d_call: .
v_call: TRBV5-6

cdr3_nt: TGTGCCAGCAGTGGTGATACTAGCGGAAGGGCAGATACGCAGTATTTT
cdr3_aa: CASSGDTSGRADTQYF
j_call: TRBJ2-3
clone_size: .
d_call: TRBD2
v_call: TRBV28

cdr3_nt: TGTGCCAGCAGCCGTGATACCGCCGCGGCAAAACTGTTTTTT
cdr3_aa: CASSRDTAAAKLFF
j_call: TRBJ1-4
clone_size: .
d_call: .
v_call: TRBV6-5